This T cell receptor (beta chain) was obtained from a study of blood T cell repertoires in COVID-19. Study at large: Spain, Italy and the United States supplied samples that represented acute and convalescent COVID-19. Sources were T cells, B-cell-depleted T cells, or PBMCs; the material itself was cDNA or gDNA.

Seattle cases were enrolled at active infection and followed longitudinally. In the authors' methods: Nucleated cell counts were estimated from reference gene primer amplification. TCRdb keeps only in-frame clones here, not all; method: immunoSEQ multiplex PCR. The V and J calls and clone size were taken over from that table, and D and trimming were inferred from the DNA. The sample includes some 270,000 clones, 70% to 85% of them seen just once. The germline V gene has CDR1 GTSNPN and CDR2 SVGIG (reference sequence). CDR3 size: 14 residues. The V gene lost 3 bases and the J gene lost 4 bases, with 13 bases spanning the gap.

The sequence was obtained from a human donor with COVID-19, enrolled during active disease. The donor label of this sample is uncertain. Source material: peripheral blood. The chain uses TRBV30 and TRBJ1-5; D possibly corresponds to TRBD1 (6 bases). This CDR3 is CAWRQQGLNQPQHF. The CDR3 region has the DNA TGTGCCTGGAGACAACAGGGCCTAAATCAGCCCCAGCATTTT.